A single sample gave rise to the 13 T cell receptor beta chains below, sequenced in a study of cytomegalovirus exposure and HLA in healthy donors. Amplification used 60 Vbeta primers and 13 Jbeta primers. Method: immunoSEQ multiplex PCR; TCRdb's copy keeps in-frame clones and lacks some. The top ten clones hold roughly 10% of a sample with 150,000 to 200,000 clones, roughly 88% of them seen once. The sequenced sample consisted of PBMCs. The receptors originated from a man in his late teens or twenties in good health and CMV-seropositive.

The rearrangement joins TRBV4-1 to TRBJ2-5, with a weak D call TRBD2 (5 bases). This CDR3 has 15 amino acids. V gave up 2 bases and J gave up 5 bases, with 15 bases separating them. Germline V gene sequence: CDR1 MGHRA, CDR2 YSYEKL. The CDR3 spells CASSQSTLRGETQYF. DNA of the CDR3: TGCGCCAGCAGCCAATCAACCCTAAGAGGGGAGACCCAGTACTTC.

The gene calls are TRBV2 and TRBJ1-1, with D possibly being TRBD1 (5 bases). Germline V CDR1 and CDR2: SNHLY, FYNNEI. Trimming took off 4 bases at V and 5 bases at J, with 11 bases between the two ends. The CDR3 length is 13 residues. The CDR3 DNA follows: TGTGCCAGCAGTGGGGAAGGGGCGACTGAAGCTTTCTTT. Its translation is CASSGEGATEAFF.

The CDR3 DNA reads as TGTGCCAGCAGTGACAGGGGACGTCTTCGGGGCAATGAGCAGTTCTTC. Its translation is CASSDRGRLRGNEQFF. The rearrangement uses TRBV6-1 and TRBJ2-1; perhaps TRBD1 as D (6 bases). The CDR3 is 16 residues long. The V gene lost 3 bases and the J gene lost 6 bases, with 18 bases spanning the gap. CDR1 and CDR2 from the germline V gene are MNHNS and SASEGT.

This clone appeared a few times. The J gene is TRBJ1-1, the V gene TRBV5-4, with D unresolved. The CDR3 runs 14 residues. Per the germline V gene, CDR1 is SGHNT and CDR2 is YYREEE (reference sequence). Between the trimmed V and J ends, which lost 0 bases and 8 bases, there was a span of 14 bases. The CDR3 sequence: CASSLGQTMNEAFF. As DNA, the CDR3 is TGTGCCAGCAGCTTGGGGCAGACAATGAACGAAGCTTTCTTT.

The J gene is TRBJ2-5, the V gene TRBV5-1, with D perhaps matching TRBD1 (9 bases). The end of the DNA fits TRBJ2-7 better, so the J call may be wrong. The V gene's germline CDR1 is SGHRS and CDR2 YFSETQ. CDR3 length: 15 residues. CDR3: CASGPGGTGKYEQYF. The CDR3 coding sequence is TGCGCCAGCGGCCCGGGGGGGACAGGGAAGTACGAGCAGTACTTC.

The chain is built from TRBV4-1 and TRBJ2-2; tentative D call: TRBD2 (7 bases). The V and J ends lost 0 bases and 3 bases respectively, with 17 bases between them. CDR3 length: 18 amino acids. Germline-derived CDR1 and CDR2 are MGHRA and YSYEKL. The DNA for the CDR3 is TGCGCCAGCAGCCAAGATCTTTTGGGGGGGGCCTACACCGGGGAGCTGTTTTTT. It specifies CASSQDLLGGAYTGELFF.

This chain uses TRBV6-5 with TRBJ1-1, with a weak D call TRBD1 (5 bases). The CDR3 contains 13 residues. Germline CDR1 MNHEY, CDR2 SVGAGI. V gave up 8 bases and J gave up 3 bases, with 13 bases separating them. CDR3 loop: CASYRRGHTEAFF. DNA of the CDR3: TGTGCCAGCTACCGGCGGGGACACACTGAAGCTTTCTTT.

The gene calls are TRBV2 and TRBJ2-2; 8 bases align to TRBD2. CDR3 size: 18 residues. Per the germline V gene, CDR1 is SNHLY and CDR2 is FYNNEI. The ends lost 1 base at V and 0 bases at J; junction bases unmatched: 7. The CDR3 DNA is TGTGCCAGCAGTGAAGTAGCGGGGACCCTCGCGAACACCGGGGAGCTGTTTTTT. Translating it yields CASSEVAGTLANTGELFF. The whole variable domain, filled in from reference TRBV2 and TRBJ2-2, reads EPEVTQTPSHQVTQMGQEVILRCVPISNHLYFYWYRQILGQKVEFLVSFYNNEISEKSEIFDDQFSVERPDGSNFTLKIRSTKLEDSAMYFCASSEVAGTLANTGELFFGEGSRLTVL.

The CDR3 DNA sequence: TGTGCCAGCAGCTTGGTCTCTAGCGGGGGCGGCTACGAGCAGTACTTC. This encodes CASSLVSSGGGYEQYF. This chain uses TRBV5-6 with TRBJ2-7, with TRBD2 matching 10 bases. This CDR3 spans 16 amino acids. V shed 0 bases, J shed 3 bases, and the junction held 6 bases outside the gene matches. From germline, CDR1 is SGHDT and CDR2 YYEEEE.

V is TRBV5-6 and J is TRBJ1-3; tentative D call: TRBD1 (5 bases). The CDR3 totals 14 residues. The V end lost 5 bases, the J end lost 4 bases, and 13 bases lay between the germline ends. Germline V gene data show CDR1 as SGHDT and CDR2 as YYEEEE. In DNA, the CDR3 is TGTGCCAGCAGGCAGGGTGGCCTAGGAAACACCATATATTTT. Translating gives CASRQGGLGNTIYF.

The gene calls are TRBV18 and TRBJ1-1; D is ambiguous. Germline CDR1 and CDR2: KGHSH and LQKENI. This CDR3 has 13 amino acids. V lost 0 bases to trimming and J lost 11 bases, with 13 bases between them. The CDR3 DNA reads TGTGCCAGCTCACCACCGGTCCCAGCGGGCGCTTTCTTT. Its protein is CASSPPVPAGAFF.

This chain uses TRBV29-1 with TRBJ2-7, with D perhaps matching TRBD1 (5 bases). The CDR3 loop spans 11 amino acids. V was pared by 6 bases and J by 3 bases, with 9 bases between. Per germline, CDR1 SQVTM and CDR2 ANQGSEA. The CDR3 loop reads CSVGRVYEQYF. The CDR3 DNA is TGCAGCGTCGGCAGGGTCTACGAGCAGTACTTC.

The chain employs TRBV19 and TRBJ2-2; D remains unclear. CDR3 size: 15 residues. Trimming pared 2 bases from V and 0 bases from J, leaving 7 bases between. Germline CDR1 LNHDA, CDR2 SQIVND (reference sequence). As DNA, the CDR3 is TGTGCCAGTAGTATAACCCGGGCGAACACCGGGGAGCTGTTTTTT. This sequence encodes CASSITRANTGELFF.